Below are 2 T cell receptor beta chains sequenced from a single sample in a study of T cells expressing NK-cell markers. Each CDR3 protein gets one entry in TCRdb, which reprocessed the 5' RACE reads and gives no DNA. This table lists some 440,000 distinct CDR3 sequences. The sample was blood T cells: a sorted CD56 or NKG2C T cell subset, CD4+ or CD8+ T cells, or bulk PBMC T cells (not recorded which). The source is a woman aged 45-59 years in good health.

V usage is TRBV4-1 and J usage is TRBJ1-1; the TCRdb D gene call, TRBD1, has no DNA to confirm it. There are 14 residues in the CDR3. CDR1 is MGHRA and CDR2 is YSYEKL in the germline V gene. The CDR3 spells CASTQRAGTPEAFF.

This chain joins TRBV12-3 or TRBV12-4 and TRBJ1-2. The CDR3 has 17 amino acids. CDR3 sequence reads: CASSLYMRGLKDYGYTF.